This TCR beta chain was sequenced in a study of T cell repertoires in cytomegalovirus infection. Points from the study as a whole: The study found HLA-C-restricted CMV-specific TCR beta clonotypes dominating the ex vivo response.

This CDR3 region has 15 residues. The V end lost 5 bases, the J end lost 6 bases, and 19 bases lay between the germline ends. Ten or more counts support this clonotype. What it binds is not known. TCRdb re-derived calls from the reads in MiXCR, one entry per CDR3 protein. Of more than 150,000 distinct CDR3 sequences in the sample, about 21% are singletons; the top ten hold around 3.2%. The TCR originated in a human donor in good health (CMV status not recorded). Some clones in this sample may be carry-over from other donors' samples. Sequencing was carried out using PBMCs. J is TRBJ1-2 and V is TRBV12-3 or TRBV12-4; D ambiguous. The CDR3 bases are TGTGCCAGCAGTCGCCCCCCTCGATTAATCCATGGCTACACCTTC. It encodes CASSRPPRLIHGYTF.